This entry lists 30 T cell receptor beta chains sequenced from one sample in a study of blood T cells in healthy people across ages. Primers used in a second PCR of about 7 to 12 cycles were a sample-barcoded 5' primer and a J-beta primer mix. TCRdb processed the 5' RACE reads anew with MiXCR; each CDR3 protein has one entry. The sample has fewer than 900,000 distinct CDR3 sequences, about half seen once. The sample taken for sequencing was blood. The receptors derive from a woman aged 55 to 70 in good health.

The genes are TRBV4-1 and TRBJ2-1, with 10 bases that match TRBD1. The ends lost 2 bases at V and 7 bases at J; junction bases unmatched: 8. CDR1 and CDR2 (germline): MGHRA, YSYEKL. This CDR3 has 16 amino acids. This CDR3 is CASSQPRDRGRNEQFF. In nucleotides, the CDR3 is TGCGCCAGCAGCCAACCCCGGGACAGGGGTCGGAATGAGCAGTTCTTC.

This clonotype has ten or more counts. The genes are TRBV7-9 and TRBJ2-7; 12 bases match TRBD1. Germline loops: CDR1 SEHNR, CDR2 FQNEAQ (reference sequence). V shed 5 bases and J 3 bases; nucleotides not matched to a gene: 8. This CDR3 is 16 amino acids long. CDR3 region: CASSDPGQGASYEQYF. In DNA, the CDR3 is TGTGCCAGCAGCGATCCGGGACAGGGGGCTAGCTACGAGCAGTACTTC.

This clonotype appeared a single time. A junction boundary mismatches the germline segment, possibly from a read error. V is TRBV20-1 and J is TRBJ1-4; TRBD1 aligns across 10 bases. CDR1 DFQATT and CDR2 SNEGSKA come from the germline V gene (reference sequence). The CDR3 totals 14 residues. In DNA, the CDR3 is TGCAGAGCTAGGGGGACAGGGGTGAATGAAAAACTGTTTTTT. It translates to CRARGTGVNEKLFF.

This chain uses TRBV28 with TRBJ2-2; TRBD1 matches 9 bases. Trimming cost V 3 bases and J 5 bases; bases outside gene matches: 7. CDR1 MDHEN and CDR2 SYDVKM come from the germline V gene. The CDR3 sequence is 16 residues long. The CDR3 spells CASSFETGGLTGELFF. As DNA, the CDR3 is TGTGCCAGCAGTTTTGAGACAGGGGGACTTACCGGGGAGCTGTTTTTT.

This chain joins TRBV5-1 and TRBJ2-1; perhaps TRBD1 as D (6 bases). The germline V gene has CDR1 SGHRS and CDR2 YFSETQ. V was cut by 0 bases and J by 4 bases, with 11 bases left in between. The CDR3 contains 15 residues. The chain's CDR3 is CASSLDGGKYNEQFF. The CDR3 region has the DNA TGCGCCAGCAGCTTGGATGGGGGCAAGTACAATGAGCAGTTCTTC.

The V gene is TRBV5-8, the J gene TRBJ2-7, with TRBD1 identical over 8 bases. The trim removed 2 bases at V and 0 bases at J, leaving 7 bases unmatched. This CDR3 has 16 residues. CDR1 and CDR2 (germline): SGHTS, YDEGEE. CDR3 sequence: CASSFTRGTGSYEQYF. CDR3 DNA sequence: TGTGCCAGCAGCTTCACCCGGGGGACAGGCTCCTACGAGCAGTACTTC.

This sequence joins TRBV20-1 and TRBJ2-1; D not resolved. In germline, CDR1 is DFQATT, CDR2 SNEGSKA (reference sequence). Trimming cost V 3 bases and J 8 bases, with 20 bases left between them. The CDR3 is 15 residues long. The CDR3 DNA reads TGCAGTGCTAGGGATCCCGTATCCTCGAGGCATGAGCAGTTCTTC. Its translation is CSARDPVSSRHEQFF.

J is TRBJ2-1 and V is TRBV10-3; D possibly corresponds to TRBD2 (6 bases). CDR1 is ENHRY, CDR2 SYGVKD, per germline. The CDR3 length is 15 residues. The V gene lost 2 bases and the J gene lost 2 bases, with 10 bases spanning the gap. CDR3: CAISEVSGTYNEQFF. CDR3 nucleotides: TGTGCCATCAGTGAGGTTAGCGGAACCTACAATGAGCAGTTCTTC.

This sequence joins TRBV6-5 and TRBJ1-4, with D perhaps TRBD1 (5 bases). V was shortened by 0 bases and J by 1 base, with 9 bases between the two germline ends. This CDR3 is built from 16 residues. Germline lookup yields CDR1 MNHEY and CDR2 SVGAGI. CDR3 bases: TGTGCCAGCAGTTACTCAGGGGTATTAACTAATGAAAAACTGTTTTTT. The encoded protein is CASSYSGVLTNEKLFF.

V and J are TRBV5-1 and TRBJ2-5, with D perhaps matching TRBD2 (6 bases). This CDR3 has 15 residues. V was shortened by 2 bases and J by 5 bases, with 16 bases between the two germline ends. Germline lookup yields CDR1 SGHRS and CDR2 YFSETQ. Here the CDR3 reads CASSFLGGGVETQYF. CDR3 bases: TGCGCCAGCAGCTTTCTTGGCGGAGGGGTGGAGACCCAGTACTTC. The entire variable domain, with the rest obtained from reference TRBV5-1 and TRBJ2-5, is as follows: KAGVTQTPRYLIKTRGQQVTLSCSPISGHRSVSWYQQTPGQGLQFLFEYFSETQRNKGNFPGRFSGRQFSNSRSEMNVSTLELGDSALYLCASSFLGGGVETQYFGPGTRLLVL.

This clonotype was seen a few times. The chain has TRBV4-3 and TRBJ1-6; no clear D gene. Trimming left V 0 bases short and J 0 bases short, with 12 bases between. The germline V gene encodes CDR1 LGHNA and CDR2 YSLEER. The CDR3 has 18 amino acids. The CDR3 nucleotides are TGCGCCAGCAGCCAAGATCCTCCGTCAAGCTCCTATAATTCACCCCTCCACTTT. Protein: CASSQDPPSSSYNSPLHF.

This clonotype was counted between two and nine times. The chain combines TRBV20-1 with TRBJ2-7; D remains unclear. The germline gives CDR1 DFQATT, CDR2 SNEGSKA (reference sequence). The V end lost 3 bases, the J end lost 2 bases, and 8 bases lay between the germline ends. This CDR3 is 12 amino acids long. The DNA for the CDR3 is TGCAGTGCTAGTCAACCAGCCTACGAGCAGTACTTC. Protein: CSASQPAYEQYF.

Written as DNA, the CDR3 is TGCAGTGCCAGGACAGGGTTGGACGAGCAGTACTTC. Translation gives CSARTGLDEQYF. The chain combines TRBV20-1 with TRBJ2-7, with TRBD1 identical over 8 bases. This CDR3 has 12 amino acids. CDR1 is DFQATT, CDR2 SNEGSKA, per germline (reference sequence). The V segment lost 6 bases and the J segment 5 bases; nucleotides outside the gene matches: 6.

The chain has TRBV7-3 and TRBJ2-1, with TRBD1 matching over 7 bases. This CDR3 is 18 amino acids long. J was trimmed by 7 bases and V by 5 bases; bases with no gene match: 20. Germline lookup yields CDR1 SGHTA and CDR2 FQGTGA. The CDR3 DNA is TGTGCCAGCAGCCCGAAGGGGGCCAGAGGAACCCCGAGGAATGAGCAGTTCTTC. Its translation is CASSPKGARGTPRNEQFF.

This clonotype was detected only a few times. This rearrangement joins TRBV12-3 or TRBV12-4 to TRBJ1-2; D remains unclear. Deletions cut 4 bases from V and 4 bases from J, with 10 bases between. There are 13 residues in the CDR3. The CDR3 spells CASSWKGSYGYTF. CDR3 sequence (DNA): TGTGCCAGCAGTTGGAAGGGTTCCTATGGCTACACCTTC.

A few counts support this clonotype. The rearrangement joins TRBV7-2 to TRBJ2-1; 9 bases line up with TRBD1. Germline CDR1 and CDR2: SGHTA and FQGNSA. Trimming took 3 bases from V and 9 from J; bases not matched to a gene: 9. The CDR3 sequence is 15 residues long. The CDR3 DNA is TGTGCCAGCAGCTTCCGGGACAGGGTGTTCGTTGAGCAGTTCTTC. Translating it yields CASSFRDRVFVEQFF.

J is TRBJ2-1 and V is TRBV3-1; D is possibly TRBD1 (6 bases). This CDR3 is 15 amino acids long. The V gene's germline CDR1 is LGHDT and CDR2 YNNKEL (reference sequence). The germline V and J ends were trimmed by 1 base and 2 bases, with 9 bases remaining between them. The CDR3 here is CASSQVGATYNEQFF. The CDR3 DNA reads TGTGCCAGCAGCCAAGTGGGGGCGACCTACAATGAGCAGTTCTTC.

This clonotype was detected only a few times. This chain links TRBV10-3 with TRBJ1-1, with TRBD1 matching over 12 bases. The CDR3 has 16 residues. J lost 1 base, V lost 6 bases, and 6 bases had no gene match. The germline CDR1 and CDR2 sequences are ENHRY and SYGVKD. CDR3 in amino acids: CAIRRGQGAGNTEAFF. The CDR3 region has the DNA TGTGCCATCAGGCGGGGACAGGGGGCAGGGAACACTGAAGCTTTCTTT.

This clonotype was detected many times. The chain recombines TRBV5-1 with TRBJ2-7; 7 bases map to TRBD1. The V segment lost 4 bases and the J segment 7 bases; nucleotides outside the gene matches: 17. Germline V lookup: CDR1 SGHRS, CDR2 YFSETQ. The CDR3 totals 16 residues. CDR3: CASSEEPDRVGSEQYF. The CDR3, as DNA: TGCGCCAGCAGCGAAGAGCCCGACAGGGTAGGGAGTGAGCAGTACTTC.

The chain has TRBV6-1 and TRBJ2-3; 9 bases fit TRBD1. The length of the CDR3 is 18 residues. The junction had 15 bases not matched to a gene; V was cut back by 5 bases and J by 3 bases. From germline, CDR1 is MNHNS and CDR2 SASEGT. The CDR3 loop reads CASSRITGGLKPTDTQYF. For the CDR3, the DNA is TGTGCCAGCAGTCGAATAACAGGGGGCCTAAAACCAACAGATACGCAGTATTTT.

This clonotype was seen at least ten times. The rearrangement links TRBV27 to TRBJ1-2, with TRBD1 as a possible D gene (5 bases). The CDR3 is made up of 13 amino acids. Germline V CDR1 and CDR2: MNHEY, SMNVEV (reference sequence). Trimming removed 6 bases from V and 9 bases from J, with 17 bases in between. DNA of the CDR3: TGTGCCAGCAGCACTGGGACGTTTAGGAGCTACACCTTC. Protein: CASSTGTFRSYTF.

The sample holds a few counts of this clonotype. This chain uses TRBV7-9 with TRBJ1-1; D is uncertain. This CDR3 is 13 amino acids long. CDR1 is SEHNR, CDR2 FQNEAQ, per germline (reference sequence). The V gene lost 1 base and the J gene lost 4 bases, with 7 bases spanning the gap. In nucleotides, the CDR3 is TGTGCCAGCAGCTTAGAGGAGGGCACTGAAGCTTTCTTT. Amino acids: CASSLEEGTEAFF.

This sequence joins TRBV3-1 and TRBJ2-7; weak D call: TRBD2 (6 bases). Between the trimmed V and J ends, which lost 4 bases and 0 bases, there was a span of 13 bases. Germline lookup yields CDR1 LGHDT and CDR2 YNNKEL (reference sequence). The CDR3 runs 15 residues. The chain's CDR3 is CASSRPGSPSYEQYF. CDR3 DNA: TGTGCCAGCAGCCGCCCCGGGAGCCCCTCCTACGAGCAGTACTTC.

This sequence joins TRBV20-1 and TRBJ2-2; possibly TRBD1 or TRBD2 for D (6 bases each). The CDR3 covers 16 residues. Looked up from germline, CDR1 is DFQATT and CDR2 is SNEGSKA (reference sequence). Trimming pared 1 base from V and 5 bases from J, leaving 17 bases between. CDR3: CSARVAGGRRTGELFF. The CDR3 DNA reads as TGCAGTGCTAGAGTCGCTGGGGGGCGAAGGACCGGGGAGCTGTTTTTT.

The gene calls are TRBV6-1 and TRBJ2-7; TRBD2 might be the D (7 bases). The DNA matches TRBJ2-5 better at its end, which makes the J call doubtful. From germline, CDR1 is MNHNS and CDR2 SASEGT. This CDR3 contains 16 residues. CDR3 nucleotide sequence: TGTGCCAGCAGTGAAGCGGGAGGGGGAAGAGAACGGACCCAGTACTTC. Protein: CASSEAGGGRERTQYF.

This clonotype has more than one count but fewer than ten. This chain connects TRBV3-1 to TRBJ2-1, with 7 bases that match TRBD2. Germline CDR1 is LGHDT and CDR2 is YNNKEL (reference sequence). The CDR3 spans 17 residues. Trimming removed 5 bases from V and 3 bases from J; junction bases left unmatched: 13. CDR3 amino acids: CASSSVLAEGSYNEQFF. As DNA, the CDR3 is TGTGCCAGCAGCTCGGTCCTAGCGGAGGGGAGCTACAATGAGCAGTTCTTC.

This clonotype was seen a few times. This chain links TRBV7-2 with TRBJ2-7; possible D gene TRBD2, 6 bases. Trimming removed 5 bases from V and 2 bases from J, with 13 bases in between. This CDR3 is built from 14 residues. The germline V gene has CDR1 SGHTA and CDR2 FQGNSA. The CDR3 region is CASSPRGGTYEQYF. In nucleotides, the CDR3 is TGTGCCAGCAGCCCCCGGGGAGGTACCTACGAGCAGTACTTC.

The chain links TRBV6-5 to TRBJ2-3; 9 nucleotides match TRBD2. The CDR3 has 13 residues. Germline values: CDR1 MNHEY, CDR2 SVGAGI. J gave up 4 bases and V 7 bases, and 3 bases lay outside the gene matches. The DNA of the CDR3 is TGTGCCAGCACCCTAGCGGGATCAGATACGCAGTATTTT. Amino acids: CASTLAGSDTQYF.

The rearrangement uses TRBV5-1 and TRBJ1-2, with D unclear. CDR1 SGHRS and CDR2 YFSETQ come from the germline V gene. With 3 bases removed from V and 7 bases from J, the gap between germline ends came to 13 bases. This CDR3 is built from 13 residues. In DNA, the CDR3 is TGCGCCAGCAGCTACGAAGGGCAGGCTGGCTACACCTTC. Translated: CASSYEGQAGYTF.

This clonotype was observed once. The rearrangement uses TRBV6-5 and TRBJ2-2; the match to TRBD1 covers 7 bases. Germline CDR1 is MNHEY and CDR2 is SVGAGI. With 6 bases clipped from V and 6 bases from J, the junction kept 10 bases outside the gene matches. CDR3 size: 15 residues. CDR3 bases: TGTGCCAGCAGCCCACGACAGGGTGCGGCCGGGGAGCTGTTTTTT. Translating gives CASSPRQGAAGELFF.